These 3 T cell receptor beta chains share one sample of origin, sequenced in a study of blood T cells in healthy people across ages. PCR was performed a second time for about 7 to 12 cycles using a sample-barcoded 5' primer and a J-beta primer mix. A single record per CDR3 protein comes from TCRdb applying MiXCR to the 5' RACE reads. The sample includes approximately 830,000 distinct CDR3 sequences, under 80% of them seen just once. Sample: blood. These receptors were obtained from a young man in good health.

V and J are TRBV9 and TRBJ2-5; D assignment may be TRBD1 or TRBD2 (5 bases each). This CDR3 comprises 15 residues. Trimming removed 0 bases from V and 3 bases from J, with 12 bases in between. Germline loops: CDR1 SGDLS, CDR2 YYNGEE. CDR3: CASSVGPGTEETQYF. As DNA, the CDR3 is TGTGCCAGCAGCGTAGGACCAGGGACGGAAGAGACCCAGTACTTC. The full variable domain, in which reference TRBV9 and TRBJ2-5 provide the parts outside the CDR3, is DSGVTQTPKHLITATGQRVTLRCSPRSGDLSVYWYQQSLDQGLQFLIQYYNGEERAKGNILERFSAQQFPDLHSELNLSSLELGDSALYFCASSVGPGTEETQYFGPGTRLLVL.

This chain links TRBV2 with TRBJ2-1; the match to TRBD2 covers 7 bases. TRBJ2-7 explains the end of the DNA better; the J call may be wrong. The CDR3 has 13 residues. CDR1 and CDR2 from the germline V gene are SNHLY and FYNNEI. CDR3 residues: CASSAGETYEQYF. CDR3 coding DNA: TGTGCCAGCAGCGCGGGGGAAACCTACGAGCAGTACTTC.

The chain combines TRBV6-6 with TRBJ2-1, with 7 bases identical to TRBD1. The CDR3 has 15 residues. Trimming took 1 base from V and 8 from J; bases not matched to a gene: 8. The germline V gene encodes CDR1 MNHNY and CDR2 SVGAGI (reference sequence). The CDR3 spells CASSYYTGEFDEQFF. The CDR3 nucleotides are TGTGCCAGCAGTTACTACACAGGGGAGTTCGATGAGCAGTTCTTC.